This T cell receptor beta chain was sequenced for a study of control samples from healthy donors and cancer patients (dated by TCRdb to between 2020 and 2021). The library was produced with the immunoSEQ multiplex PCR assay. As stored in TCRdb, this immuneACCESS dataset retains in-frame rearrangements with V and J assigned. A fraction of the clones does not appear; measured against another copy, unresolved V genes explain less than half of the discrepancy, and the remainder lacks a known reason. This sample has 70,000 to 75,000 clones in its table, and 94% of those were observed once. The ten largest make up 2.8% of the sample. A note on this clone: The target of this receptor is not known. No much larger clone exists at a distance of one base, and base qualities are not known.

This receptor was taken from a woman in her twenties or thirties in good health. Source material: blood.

The DNA is as follows: TGCGCCAGCAGTGAGTCGGGGATGAACACTGAAGCTTTCTTT. Translated, this gives CASSESGMNTEAFF. The rearrangement combines TRBV10-1 with TRBJ1-1; there is no confident call for the D gene. Based on the germline V gene (reference sequence), the CDR1 and CDR2 sequences are WNHNN and SYGVQD. V gives up 0 bases and J gives up 0 bases, and the segment between their germline ends measures 5 bases. The CDR3 sequence holds 14 residues, the cysteine and phenylalanine included. Only the CDR3 DNA is retained, 42 bases long and in frame from the first base.